The TCR beta chain described here comes from a study of T cells in Graves' hyperthyroidism and ophthalmopathy. After removal of 2 bases from V and 10 bases from J, the junction contained 2 bases not matched to a gene. Germline-derived CDR1 and CDR2 are SGDLS and YYNGEE. The CDR3 has 12 residues. In its sample, this clonotype was seen a few times. Its antigen is unknown. Broader study findings: A model of 13 V-J pairs discriminated ophthalmopathy from stable hyperthyroidism.

Amplification of TCR beta CDR3 regions used RNA as the template. The TCR CDR3 was amplified in a first-round RT-PCR using the HTBI primer set. Each CDR3 protein gets one entry after TCRdb re-called the multiplex PCR reads with MiXCR. Of hundreds of thousands of distinct CDR3 sequences listed, approximately 23% are singletons. Researchers barred patients who had uncontrolled infection, other autoimmune disease, pregnancy or lactation. Clinical symptoms, serum thyroxine and TRAb, thyroid ultrasound and orbital computed tomography together formed the diagnostic basis. PBMCs came from 9 to 10 ml fresh peripheral blood.

Sample: blood. The chain employs TRBV9 and TRBJ2-1; the match to TRBD2 covers 8 bases. This sequence originates from a woman in her 70s with Graves' ophthalmopathy. The CDR3 nucleotides read TGTGCCAGCAGCGTCCGGGGGGGGGAGCAGTTCTTC. It specifies CASSVRGGEQFF.